This is a list of T cell receptor beta chains from one sample in a study of CD8 T cells in ankylosing spondylitis. TCRdb analysed the 5' RACE reads with MiXCR anew, one entry per CDR3 protein. The data show about 88,000 distinct CDR3 sequences, around 30% seen once. What was sequenced was blood, either unsorted or a sorted T cell fraction (not recorded which). These receptor sequences come from a male donor with ankylosing spondylitis or in good health (not recorded which). CDR3s include the opening cysteine and the closing phenylalanine or tryptophan. The D gene is left open where the match is weak. Rows give clone size only sometimes, using once, few, many, or a class for an expanded clone.

CSARGLGAHTDTQYF TGCAGTGCTAGAGGATTGGGAGCACACACGGATACGCAGTATTTT TRBV20-1 15 . . TRBJ2-3
CASSQVREQFF TGTGCCAGCAGCCAAGTGCGGGAGCAGTTCTTC TRBV3-1 11 . many TRBJ2-1
CASSFSWENTGELFF TGTGCCAGCAGCTTCAGCTGGGAGAACACCGGGGAGCTGTTTTTT TRBV7-9 15 . . TRBJ2-2
CSAILGTSGETQYF TGCAGTGCTATCCTCGGGACTAGCGGAGAGACCCAGTACTTC TRBV20-1 14 TRBD2 . TRBJ2-5
CASSREMTGYSNTGELFF TGTGCCAGCAGCCGGGAAATGACAGGTTACTCGAACACCGGGGAGCTGTTTTTT TRBV5-5 18 . . TRBJ2-2
CASSLGQETQYF TGCGCCAGCAGCTTGGGACAAGAGACCCAGTACTTC TRBV5-1 12 . . TRBJ2-5
CASSLSTFGETQYF TGCGCCAGCAGTTTATCCACTTTCGGGGAGACCCAGTACTTC TRBV5-1 14 . many TRBJ2-5
CSARALQGASPLHF TGCAGTGCTAGGGCTCTCCAGGGGGCCTCACCCCTCCACTTT TRBV20-1 14 TRBD1 . TRBJ1-6
CSGVLRLQETQYF TGCAGCGGGGTTCTCCGGTTGCAAGAGACCCAGTACTTC TRBV29-1 13 . few TRBJ2-5
CASSLDLAGNTGELFF TGTGCCAGCAGCTTAGATTTAGCGGGGAACACCGGGGAGCTGTTTTTT TRBV7-9 16 TRBD2 . TRBJ2-2
CASSLWDRIGNQPQHF TGTGCCAGCAGTTTATGGGACAGGATTGGCAATCAGCCCCAGCATTTT TRBV28 16 TRBD1 few TRBJ1-5
CSARSSSGTAYNEQFF TGCAGTGCTAGGAGCTCGAGCGGGACTGCCTACAATGAGCAGTTCTTC TRBV20-1 16 TRBD2 . TRBJ2-1
CAWSVLGNIQYF TGTGCCTGGAGTGTACTGGGAAACATTCAGTACTTC TRBV30 12 . few TRBJ2-4
CSAPSERGVVDTQYF TGCAGTGCCCCCAGTGAGCGGGGGGTAGTAGATACGCAGTATTTT TRBV20-1 15 TRBD2 . TRBJ2-3
CASSQRRDNEQFF TGTGCCAGCAGCCAGCGCCGGGACAATGAGCAGTTCTTC TRBV7-2 13 . . TRBJ2-1
CASSYRVTDTQYF TGTGCCAGCAGTTACCGGGTCACAGATACGCAGTATTTT TRBV6-5 13 . . TRBJ2-3
CASSQRTSQETQYF TGTGCCAGCAGCCAAAGAACTAGCCAGGAGACCCAGTACTTC TRBV3-1 14 . . TRBJ2-5
CASSEDSSSWDTYNEQFF TGCGCCAGCAGCGAGGACAGTAGTAGCTGGGACACATACAATGAGCAGTTCTTC TRBV5-1 18 . few TRBJ2-1
CASSDWDRTNYGYTF TGTGCCAGCAGTGATTGGGACAGAACTAACTATGGCTACACCTTC TRBV6-1 15 TRBD1 . TRBJ1-2
CASSGLPSGGDTQYF TGTGCCAGCAGCGGATTACCAAGTGGGGGAGATACGCAGTATTTT TRBV5-6 15 . . TRBJ2-3